These 8 T cell receptor beta chains came from one sample sequenced in a study of CD8 T cells in ankylosing spondylitis. The study's findings and limits: Typical of ankylosing spondylitis blood, it appeared, was a TCR beta motif of seven to nine highly homologous variants.

The antigens for these receptors are not known. TCRdb processed the 5' RACE reads anew with MiXCR; each CDR3 protein has one entry. The sample shows about 500,000 distinct CDR3 sequences, approximately 11% of them seen only once. The sequencing sample was made of blood, either unsorted or a sorted T cell fraction (not recorded which). These receptors were taken from a male donor with ankylosing spondylitis.

This clonotype occurred a few times. This chain uses TRBV7-9 with TRBJ2-1; 9 positions agree with TRBD2. Germline CDR1 and CDR2: SEHNR and FQNEAQ (reference sequence). This CDR3 has 13 residues. The trim removed 5 bases at V and 10 bases at J, leaving 6 bases unmatched. In DNA, the CDR3 is TGTGCCAGCAGCCTCGGGACTAGCCAAGAGCAGTTCTTC. Amino acids: CASSLGTSQEQFF.

This rearrangement joins TRBV12-3 or TRBV12-4 to TRBJ2-3, with D perhaps assigned TRBD1 or TRBD2 (5 bases each). The CDR3 is 15 amino acids. V was shortened by 8 bases and J by 2 bases, with 17 bases between the two germline ends. CDR3 DNA sequence: TGTGCCAGCTCGAAGGGGACGGTCACCACAGATACGCAGTATTTT. It encodes CASSKGTVTTDTQYF.

Many counts were recorded for this clonotype. The genes are TRBV2 and TRBJ2-2; 13 positions match TRBD2. The CDR3 spans 14 residues. The germline gives CDR1 SNHLY, CDR2 FYNNEI. With V trimmed by 6 bases and J by 6 bases, 1 base remained unmatched. The CDR3 sequence: CASSGLAGAGELFF. In nucleotides, the CDR3 is TGTGCCAGCAGCGGACTAGCGGGAGCCGGGGAGCTGTTTTTT.

The chain has TRBV2 and TRBJ1-6, with D unclear. From germline, CDR1 is SNHLY and CDR2 FYNNEI. The CDR3 totals 13 residues. Trimming removed 7 bases at V and 0 bases at J, with 4 bases between. DNA for the CDR3: TGTGCCAGCAAGAGCTCCTATAATTCACCCCTCCACTTT. The encoded protein is CASKSSYNSPLHF.

V gene TRBV7-9 combines with J gene TRBJ2-2; TRBD2 is a possible D gene (5 bases). The germline V gene encodes CDR1 SEHNR and CDR2 FQNEAQ (reference sequence). V dropped 5 bases and J dropped 8 bases, with 15 bases sitting between them. The CDR3 is 14 amino acids. The CDR3 coding sequence is TGTGCCAGCAGCCGGACGGGGAGTGTAGGGGAGCTGTTTTTT. Translating it yields CASSRTGSVGELFF.

The chain uses TRBV6-1 and TRBJ1-5; possible D gene TRBD1, 5 bases. The CDR3 covers 14 residues. Germline V CDR1 and CDR2: MNHNS, SASEGT. Deletions cut 8 bases from V and 3 bases from J, with 14 bases between. CDR3 DNA sequence: TGTGCCAGCGCGGGACGCAACACCAATCAGCCCCAGCATTTT. The encoded protein is CASAGRNTNQPQHF.

The V gene is TRBV7-9, the J gene TRBJ2-1; tentatively, D is TRBD2 (7 bases). CDR3 length: 13 residues. V was cut by 8 bases and J by 7 bases, with 15 bases left in between. Germline V lookup: CDR1 SEHNR, CDR2 FQNEAQ (reference sequence). CDR3: CASGGGASNEQFF. For the CDR3, the DNA is TGTGCCAGCGGGGGGGGGGCGAGTAATGAGCAGTTCTTC.

A few counts support this clonotype. The chain couples TRBV11-1 to TRBJ2-3; 9 positions match TRBD2. Trimming cost V 5 bases and J 2 bases; bases outside gene matches: 20. The CDR3 is 20 residues long. Germline V gene data show CDR1 as SGHAT and CDR2 as FQDESV (reference sequence). The CDR3 loop is CASSPMRAGGYSRNTDTQYF. Written as DNA, the CDR3 is TGTGCCAGCAGCCCAATGAGGGCGGGAGGGTATTCGAGAAACACAGATACGCAGTATTTT.